What follows are 2 T cell receptor beta chains derived from one specimen sequenced in a study of cytomegalovirus exposure and HLA in healthy donors. PCR amplification relied on 60 Vbeta primers (plus 13 Jbeta primers). Libraries were prepared by immunoSEQ multiplex PCR; TCRdb keeps only in-frame clonotypes and omits some of them. Counted here are about 140,000 clones, roughly four fifths occurring once; the ten biggest clones make up around 2%. The sequenced material came from PBMCs. The receptors come from a man aged 25-40 years in good health and CMV-seronegative.

This rearrangement joins TRBV4-1 to TRBJ2-1; 9 bases match TRBD1. Trimming took 2 bases from V and 5 from J; bases not matched to a gene: 10. The CDR3 runs 17 residues. Germline CDR1 and CDR2: MGHRA and YSYEKL. The CDR3 DNA reads as TGCGCCAGCAGCCAACACGACAGGGGGAGTGGGCACAATGAGCAGTTCTTC. This encodes CASSQHDRGSGHNEQFF.

This clone was detected once. This rearrangement joins TRBV6-1 to TRBJ2-7; 9 bases line up with TRBD2. Germline CDR1 reads MNHNS; CDR2 reads SASEGT. Trimming cost V 8 bases and J 1 base; bases outside gene matches: 9. The CDR3 contains 15 residues. CDR3 sequence reads: CASDSGTSSSYEQYF. In DNA form, the CDR3 reads TGTGCCAGCGACTCCGGGACTAGCAGTTCCTACGAGCAGTACTTC.